Listed below are T cell receptor beta chains from one sample, sequenced in a study of PD-1 blockade in classical Hodgkin lymphoma. Clones were read by immunoSEQ multiplex PCR, and TCRdb kept only the in-frame ones, dropping some. The sample carries about 36,000 clones, 60% to 80% recorded once. The sample in question was peripheral blood mononuclear cells (PBMCs), obtained before the second cycle of nivolumab. The receptors here all came from a human donor with classical Hodgkin lymphoma. The CDR3 runs from the conserved cysteine through the conserved F or W. A D gene is named only where the DNA matches it firmly. For some rows the clone size is stated as once, few or many, or as a class when expanded; others skip it.

D gene	V gene	J gene	clone size	CDR3 DNA	CDR3 protein
-	TRBV6-6	TRBJ2-3	-	TGTGCCAGCAGTTACGTGTCGGGTGTGGCAGATACGCAGTATTTT	CASSYVSGVADTQYF
TRBD1	TRBV5-1	TRBJ1-2	-	TGCGCCAGCAGCTCAGGGACAGGACCTGGCTCATACTATGGCTACACCTTC	CASSSGTGPGSYYGYTF
-	TRBV9	TRBJ2-3	-	TGTGCCAGCAGCGTAGGCGTAGCCCTCACAGATACGCAGTATTTT	CASSVGVALTDTQYF
-	TRBV7-2	TRBJ1-1	-	TGTGCCAGCAGCTTCCAGACCTCGGGCACTGAAGCTTTCTTT	CASSFQTSGTEAFF
TRBD1	TRBV7-2	TRBJ1-5	few	TGTGCCAGCAGCCCCGGGACAGGGGGTAAGCAGCCCCAGCATTTT	CASSPGTGGKQPQHF
TRBD1	TRBV2	TRBJ1-1	medium-sized	TGTGCCAGCAGACACGACAGGGGAGGGATCACTGAAGCTTTCTTT	CASRHDRGGITEAFF
TRBD1	TRBV13	TRBJ1-1	-	TGTGCCAGCAGCCCAGGACAGGGGGCTTTGAACCCCAGAGGAGCTTTCTTT	CASSPGQGALNPRGAFF
TRBD2	TRBV28	TRBJ2-1	-	TGTGCCAGCAGTTTATGGCAAATAGCGGGGGCTGATGAGCAGTTCTTC	CASSLWQIAGADEQFF
TRBD2	TRBV28	TRBJ2-1	-	TGTGCCAGCAGTACCATAACTAGCGGGAGGAACAATGAGCAGTTCTTC	CASSTITSGRNNEQFF
-	TRBV12-2	TRBJ2-2	-	TGTGCAAGTCGCCACCCCGTGGCAGGGGAATATCACACCGGGGAGCTGTTTTTT	CASRHPVAGEYHTGELFF
TRBD1	TRBV30	TRBJ1-5	-	TGTGCCTGGAGTGTACAGGGGCGGACCAATCAGCCCCAGCATTTT	CAWSVQGRTNQPQHF
TRBD1	TRBV5-1	TRBJ1-6	-	TGCGCCAGCAGCGCCGGACAGGGGGATTCACCCCTCCACTTT	CASSAGQGDSPLHF
-	TRBV5-1	TRBJ2-1	few	TGCGCCAGCAGCTTAGGCGGACAGCACAATGAGCAGTTCTTC	CASSLGGQHNEQFF
TRBD1	TRBV6-6	TRBJ2-7	-	TGTGCCAGCCGGGCGGGGGGACAGGGGAAAGACGAGCAGTACTTC	CASRAGGQGKDEQYF
-	TRBV11-2	TRBJ2-3	-	TGTGCCAGCAGCTTGACAGTAGCTACCAGGGATACGCAGTATTTT	CASSLTVATRDTQYF
TRBD1	TRBV5-3	TRBJ1-3	-	TGTGCCAGAAGCTTGGAAGGTAGGACAGGGGGAAACACCATATATTTT	CARSLEGRTGGNTIYF
-	TRBV6-1	TRBJ1-6	-	TGTGCCAGCAGTGAACAGAGAGATTCACCCCTCCACTTT	CASSEQRDSPLHF
-	TRBV6-5	TRBJ1-6	once	TGTGCCAGCGGCCAAGGCGGTAATTCACCCCTCCACTTT	CASGQGGNSPLHF
-	TRBV27	TRBJ2-7	-	TGTGCCAGCAGTTTCTCCTGGGGGACGACCTACGAGCAGTACTTC	CASSFSWGTTYEQYF
-	TRBV10-3	TRBJ2-1	-	TGTGCCATCAGTGACGGACAAGCGAAATACAATGAGCAGTTCTTC	CAISDGQAKYNEQFF
-	TRBV28	TRBJ1-4	-	TGTGCCAGCAGTCAAGGACTTGCAGCGAATGAAAAACTGTTTTTT	CASSQGLAANEKLFF
-	TRBV6-1	TRBJ2-7	-	TGTGCCAGCAGTGTGCCGACAGGCCTATCCTACGAGCAGTACTTC	CASSVPTGLSYEQYF
-	TRBV5-1	TRBJ2-5	-	TGCGCCAGCAGAGTGACGGGGTCCCAGGCAGGAGAGACCCAGTACTTC	CASRVTGSQAGETQYF
-	TRBV29-1	TRBJ2-1	few	TGCAGCGTTGCCGGCAATGAGCAGTTCTTC	CSVAGNEQFF
-	TRBV9	TRBJ2-3	-	TGTGCCAGCAGCGTAGGAGGCAGGGGCACAGATACGCAGTATTTT	CASSVGGRGTDTQYF
TRBD1	TRBV6-1	TRBJ1-1	-	TGTGCCAGCATTTGGGACAGGGGGCCGAGCACTGAAGCTTTCTTT	CASIWDRGPSTEAFF
-	TRBV7-2	TRBJ1-5	-	TGTGCCAGCAGCTTAGCTTCCAGGGGCAATCAGCCCCAGCATTTT	CASSLASRGNQPQHF
-	TRBV6-5	TRBJ1-6	-	TGTGCCAGCCTCGAGGGGCTTGGTAATTCACCCCTCCACTTT	CASLEGLGNSPLHF
TRBD1	TRBV5-4	TRBJ1-5	-	TGTGCCAGCAGCCGACAGGGGGCGGACAATCAGCCCCAGCATTTT	CASSRQGADNQPQHF
TRBD2	TRBV7-2	TRBJ2-1	-	TGTGCCAGCAGCCTCCGACAAACAGCGGGAGACGAGCAGTTCTTC	CASSLRQTAGDEQFF
TRBD1	TRBV7-9	TRBJ1-3	-	TGTGCCAGCAGCTTAGGGACAGGGGTTGGAAACACCATATATTTT	CASSLGTGVGNTIYF
-	TRBV5-1	TRBJ1-4	-	TGCGCCAGCAGCTTGGGGAATAGTAATGAAAAACTGTTTTTT	CASSLGNSNEKLFF
-	TRBV2	TRBJ1-1	-	TGTGCCAGCACCCCCGACGGGGGGGGGAACACTGAAGCTTTCTTT	CASTPDGGGNTEAFF
-	TRBV7-9	TRBJ2-2	many	TGTGCCAGCAGCCCGGACGGTTACACCGGGGAGCTGTTTTTT	CASSPDGYTGELFF
-	TRBV5-1	TRBJ1-4	-	TGCGCCAGCAGCTTAGACAGAAGTACCCTTAATGAAAAACTGTTTTTT	CASSLDRSTLNEKLFF
TRBD1	TRBV7-2	TRBJ1-5	once	TGTGCCAGCAGCTCACAGGGGTGGGGGCAGCCCCAGCATTTT	CASSSQGWGQPQHF
-	TRBV25-1	TRBJ1-1	-	TGTGCCAGCAGTCCCGCCGGGGCCCGAGACACTGAAGCTTTCTTT	CASSPAGARDTEAFF
-	TRBV6-5	TRBJ2-7	once	TGTGCCAGCAGACACGACAGAGGTGGATGGAGCGAGCAGTACTTC	CASRHDRGGWSEQYF
-	TRBV6-5	TRBJ2-5	once	TGTGCCAGCAGTTACTCCTCCTCGGGGGTCGGAGAGACCCAGTACTTC	CASSYSSSGVGETQYF
-	TRBV15	TRBJ2-1	-	TGTGCCACCAGCAGTCGTCGGAACAATGAGCAGTTCTTC	CATSSRRNNEQFF
TRBD1	TRBV27	TRBJ1-5	-	TGTGCCAGCAGTCCGACAGGGTGGAGCAATCAGCCCCAGCATTTT	CASSPTGWSNQPQHF
-	TRBV5-3	TRBJ2-4	-	TGTGCCAGAAGCTTGTTTGTGATTCAGTACTTC	CARSLFVIQYF